This T cell receptor beta chain was recorded in a study of T-cell reconstitution after alpha-beta-depleted transplantation in children. General observations from the study: Alpha-beta T cells present about two months after transplant were reported to originate from several hundred expanded graft clones. Surviving recipient T cells and thymic progenitors underlay high day-60 TCRbeta diversity in some patients. T-cell counts and diversity were attributed mostly to newly produced T cells one year after transplant.

The CDR3 runs 14 residues. The J segment lost 6 bases and the V segment lost 0 bases, leaving 5 bases of the junction unmatched. Per the germline V gene, CDR1 is SGHRS and CDR2 is YFSETQ. Unique molecular identifiers were incorporated into the prepared TCRbeta library. TCRdb fed the PCR reads into MiXCR, producing one record per CDR3 protein. Altogether a few hundred thousand distinct CDR3 sequences are present, 27% being singletons, with the ten largest covering 30% to 40%. A remark on this clonotype: Its matching antigen is unknown.

Sample: PBMCs, taken before TCRalphabeta/CD19-depleted stem cell transplant. The chain has TRBV5-1 and TRBJ2-5, with 7 bases that match TRBD2. This sequence was found in a boy in the first two years of life with Wiskott-Aldrich syndrome, due to receive a stem cell transplant. DNA of the CDR3: TGCGCCAGCAGCTTGGGCCCCGGGGGGAAGACCCAGTACTTC. Protein: CASSLGPGGKTQYF.